This T cell receptor beta chain stems from a study of vaccination and CD4 T cells after COVID-19. Study information: Several convalescent cases were mild and one was severe, and all had been SARS-CoV-2 positive by nasal swab PCR. Culture controls were given either a CEFX pool, an HIV-1 Nef pool, or no peptide.

Cultured CD4+ T-cell DNA underwent Oncomine TCR Beta short-read sequencing. In this case, cultured CD4+ T cells provided the extracted genomic DNA. TCRdb redid the calling of the PCR reads with MiXCR, one entry per CDR3 protein. Of 3,500 or so distinct CDR3 sequences in the sample, roughly 80% were seen once. For this clonotype: The antigen is unknown.

Sample treatment: roughly nine-day PBMC culture with coronavirus spike peptide pools or control peptides (ViraFEST assay). PCR positivity was dated March to December 2020, before US Alpha, Beta and Delta variants. The CDR3 length is 15 residues. With 5 bases clipped from V and 4 bases from J, the junction kept 5 bases outside the gene matches. Germline V gives CDR1 SGHVS, CDR2 FQNEAQ. The TCR was taken from a human donor who had recovered from COVID-19. Sample: CD4+ T cells from blood, cultured in vitro. The rearrangement joins TRBV7-8 to TRBJ2-1; 10 positions match TRBD1. The CDR3 DNA is TGTGCCAGCAGCCCAGGGACAGGGGTTTACAATGAGCAGTTCTTC. This encodes CASSPGTGVYNEQFF. The complete variable domain, with remaining parts taken from reference TRBV7-8 and TRBJ2-1, reads GAGVSQSPRYKVAKRGQDVALRCDPISGHVSLFWYQQALGQGPEFLTYFQNEAQLDKSGLPSDRFFAERPEGSVSTLKIQRTQQEDSAVYLCASSPGTGVYNEQFFGPGTRLTVL.